These 32 T cell receptor beta chains came from one sample sequenced in a study of blood T cell repertoires in COVID-19 (dated by TCRdb to 2019 to 2021). The library came from the immunoSEQ multiplex PCR assay. TCRdb limited this immuneACCESS table to in-frame rearrangements with V and J called. A share of clones is missing; checked studies link under half to unresolved V genes, and the rest is unexplained. Counted in this sample were 55,000 to 75,000 clones; roughly three quarters of them appeared once. Of the sample, around a tenth is held by the ten largest clones. Sequenced: peripheral blood. The source of these receptors is a human donor in a cohort sampled during active COVID-19.

This clone was seen more than once but under ten times. The rearrangement uses TRBV6-1 and TRBJ1-5, with D perhaps matching TRBD1 (6 bases). The germline V gene encodes CDR1 MNHNS and CDR2 SASEGT. V was cut by 1 base and J by 10 bases, with 14 bases left in between. The CDR3 spans 14 residues. This CDR3 is CASSEDRALGPQHF. The CDR3 DNA sequence: TGTGCCAGCAGTGAAGACAGGGCCTTGGGCCCCCAGCATTTT.

The V call is TRBV7-9, the J call TRBJ2-1; TRBD1 agrees at 7 bases. V lost 7 bases, J lost 5 bases, and 8 bases stayed unmatched. The CDR3 has 14 amino acids. Germline assignment: CDR1 SEHNR and CDR2 FQNEAQ (reference sequence). Here the CDR3 reads CASIGTEWDNEQFF. The CDR3, as DNA: TGTGCCAGCATCGGGACAGAGTGGGACAATGAGCAGTTCTTC.

V usage is TRBV15 and J usage is TRBJ2-3; D is ambiguous. V gave up 0 bases and J gave up 2 bases, with 9 bases separating them. Germline assignment: CDR1 LNHNV and CDR2 YYDKDF (reference sequence). The CDR3 totals 15 residues. This CDR3 is CATSRDRGFTDTQYF. CDR3 nucleotide sequence: TGTGCCACCAGCAGAGATCGAGGTTTCACAGATACGCAGTATTTT. Based on the CDR3 plus reference TRBV15 and TRBJ2-3, the full variable domain is DAMVIQNPRYQVTQFGKPVTLSCSQTLNHNVMYWYQQKSSQAPKLLFHYYDKDFNNEADTPDNFQSRRPNTSFCFLDIRSPGLGDTAMYLCATSRDRGFTDTQYFGPGTRLTVL.

The V call is TRBV5-4, the J call TRBJ1-1, with D unclear. The V gene's germline CDR1 is SGHNT and CDR2 YYREEE (reference sequence). The CDR3 loop spans 12 amino acids. V was pared by 2 bases and J by 7 bases, with 9 bases between. The CDR3, as DNA: TGTGCCAGCAGCTTATCGCCGGGTGAAGCTTTCTTT. Residues: CASSLSPGEAFF.

The chain has TRBV6-5 and TRBJ2-2, with D perhaps matching TRBD1 (5 bases). CDR3 length equals 15 residues. Germline CDR1 reads MNHEY; CDR2 reads SVGAGI. V lost 0 bases, J lost 1 base, and 6 bases lay in between. Written as DNA, the CDR3 is TGTGCCAGCAGTTACTCTACAGGGAACACCGGGGAGCTGTTTTTT. As protein: CASSYSTGNTGELFF.

This clone appeared a single time. The chain is built from TRBV28 and TRBJ2-1, with D perhaps matching TRBD1 (5 bases). V dropped 2 bases and J dropped 10 bases, with 9 bases sitting between them. The CDR3 length is 12 residues. Germline CDR1 reads MDHEN; CDR2 reads SYDVKM. Written as DNA, the CDR3 is TGTGCCAGCAGTTTACTCCAGGGAGAGCAGTTCTTC. Residues: CASSLLQGEQFF.

This sequence joins TRBV27 and TRBJ2-1; tentative D call: TRBD2 (6 bases). The CDR3 consists of 17 residues. Per germline, CDR1 MNHEY and CDR2 SMNVEV (reference sequence). V was pared by 5 bases and J by 7 bases, with 24 bases between. The CDR3 sequence: CASSPLSWRGGKNEQFF. DNA of the CDR3: TGTGCCAGCAGTCCTCTGTCCTGGCGGGGAGGCAAAAATGAGCAGTTCTTC.

This clone was detected once. This chain uses TRBV24-1 with TRBJ2-5; TRBD2 matches 12 bases. There are 17 residues in the CDR3. CDR1 and CDR2 (germline): KGHDR, SFDVKD. V shed 4 bases and J 3 bases; nucleotides not matched to a gene: 8. CDR3 nucleotide sequence: TGTGCCACCAGTGACCCCCAGACTAGCGGGGGAAAAGAGACCCAGTACTTC. Encoded protein: CATSDPQTSGGKETQYF.

The rearrangement uses TRBV2 and TRBJ2-3; 7 positions agree with TRBD1. V lost 6 bases, J lost 4 bases, and 7 bases stayed unmatched. The germline gives CDR1 SNHLY, CDR2 FYNNEI. The CDR3 is made up of 14 amino acids. In DNA, the CDR3 is TGTGCCAGCAGCATTGACAGGGCTCCAGATACGCAGTATTTT. Its translation is CASSIDRAPDTQYF. Full variable domain (missing parts from reference TRBV2 and TRBJ2-3): EPEVTQTPSHQVTQMGQEVILRCVPISNHLYFYWYRQILGQKVEFLVSFYNNEISEKSEIFDDQFSVERPDGSNFTLKIRSTKLEDSAMYFCASSIDRAPDTQYFGPGTRLTVL.

The chain employs TRBV9 and TRBJ2-1; 10 bases fit TRBD2. The length of the CDR3 is 15 residues. The trim removed 3 bases at V and 5 bases at J, leaving 5 bases unmatched. Germline V gene sequence: CDR1 SGDLS, CDR2 YYNGEE. CDR3 amino acids: CASSATSGHHNEQFF. CDR3 nucleotide sequence: TGTGCCAGCAGCGCGACTAGCGGGCACCACAATGAGCAGTTCTTC.

This chain joins TRBV28 and TRBJ2-1, with TRBD2 matching 14 bases. The CDR3 loop spans 17 amino acids. V shed 5 bases, J shed 0 bases, and the junction held 3 bases outside the gene matches. Germline CDR1 MDHEN, CDR2 SYDVKM. CDR3 region: CASSPGTSGSSYNEQFF. The CDR3 region has the DNA TGTGCCAGCAGTCCTGGGACTAGCGGGAGCTCCTACAATGAGCAGTTCTTC.

V gene TRBV28 combines with J gene TRBJ1-2; 11 nucleotides align to TRBD1. V dropped 5 bases and J dropped 2; count of bases not matched to a gene: 4. CDR3 length: 15 amino acids. Germline CDR1 and CDR2: MDHEN and SYDVKM. CDR3 in amino acids: CASSPGTGGNYGYTF. DNA of the CDR3: TGTGCCAGCAGTCCCGGGACAGGGGGGAACTATGGCTACACCTTC.

The gene calls are TRBV6-5 and TRBJ1-1; D gene unclear. Trimming took off 7 bases at V and 2 bases at J, with 11 bases between the two ends. The CDR3 consists of 13 residues. Germline assignment: CDR1 MNHEY and CDR2 SVGAGI. CDR3 nucleotides: TGTGCCAGCAATCCCCGGGGTAACACTGAAGCTTTCTTT. This encodes CASNPRGNTEAFF.

The chain recombines TRBV7-9 with TRBJ2-7, with a weak D call TRBD2 (6 bases). The CDR3 is made up of 16 amino acids. Germline lookup yields CDR1 SEHNR and CDR2 FQNEAQ (reference sequence). With 5 bases removed from V and 5 bases from J, the gap between germline ends came to 22 bases. The chain's CDR3 is CASSPAQGRESNEQYF. Here the CDR3 DNA reads TGTGCCAGCAGCCCAGCGCAGGGTCGGGAGTCCAACGAGCAGTACTTC.

V is TRBV4-1 and J is TRBJ2-3, with 14 bases lining up with TRBD2. The CDR3 length is 17 residues. The V segment lost 3 bases and the J segment 7 bases; nucleotides outside the gene matches: 9. Per germline, CDR1 MGHRA and CDR2 YSYEKL. Written as DNA, the CDR3 is TGCGCCAGCAGCCAGGGATCGGGACTAGCGGGAGCAAATACGCAGTATTTT. Amino acid sequence: CASSQGSGLAGANTQYF.

This CDR3 is CASSLDRVEEQYF. DNA for the CDR3: TGTGCCAGCAGTTTGGACAGGGTAGAAGAGCAGTACTTC. This chain connects TRBV28 to TRBJ2-7; 8 nucleotides agree with TRBD1. The CDR3 is made up of 13 amino acids. Germline V CDR1 and CDR2: MDHEN, SYDVKM. The V and J ends lost 3 bases and 7 bases, in that order; junction bases with no gene match: 5.

V usage is TRBV6-5 and J usage is TRBJ2-1; D may be TRBD2 (5 bases). Trimming stripped 6 bases from V and 7 bases from J, with 13 bases between. This CDR3 comprises 13 residues. CDR1 is MNHEY and CDR2 is SVGAGI in the germline V gene. CDR3 bases: TGTGCCAGCAGCGACACTAGTTATAATGAGCAGTTCTTC. Protein: CASSDTSYNEQFF.

The chain couples TRBV30 to TRBJ2-1; possibly TRBD2 for D (5 bases). There are 14 residues in the CDR3. Germline V gene sequence: CDR1 GTSNPN, CDR2 SVGIG (reference sequence). With 4 bases removed from V and 0 bases from J, the gap between germline ends came to 10 bases. CDR3 DNA sequence: TGTGCCTGGACCGGGGTTAGCTCCTACAATGAGCAGTTCTTC. Amino acid sequence: CAWTGVSSYNEQFF.

The gene calls are TRBV6-5 and TRBJ2-5, with TRBD2 matching over 9 bases. From germline, CDR1 is MNHEY and CDR2 SVGAGI. Trimming removed 4 bases from V and 2 bases from J; junction bases left unmatched: 5. CDR3 size: 15 residues. CDR3 sequence reads: CASSSQTSGQETQYF. The CDR3 coding sequence is TGTGCCAGCAGTTCCCAGACTAGCGGACAAGAGACCCAGTACTTC.

The chain is built from TRBV4-1 and TRBJ2-7; D possibly corresponds to TRBD2 (6 bases). The V gene lost 0 bases and the J gene lost 5 bases, with 20 bases spanning the gap. The CDR3 is 17 residues long. Germline values: CDR1 MGHRA, CDR2 YSYEKL. The CDR3: CASSQDLPSGVTHEQYF. CDR3 nucleotides: TGCGCCAGCAGCCAAGATCTTCCGTCGGGAGTCACCCACGAGCAGTACTTC.

This rearrangement joins TRBV6-5 to TRBJ1-3; D gene unclear. V was clipped by 6 bases and J by 0 bases, with 12 bases between them. The length of the CDR3 is 15 residues. Germline V gene data show CDR1 as MNHEY and CDR2 as SVGAGI. The CDR3 DNA is TGTGCCAGCAGCCTTCATACGAGCTCTGGAAACACCATATATTTT. The encoded protein is CASSLHTSSGNTIYF.

This chain joins TRBV6-4 and TRBJ2-1; 8 nucleotides line up with TRBD2. Trimming at V came to 2 bases and at J to 8 bases, leaving 2 bases not matched to a gene. Looked up from germline, CDR1 is MRHNA and CDR2 is SNTAGT. There are 13 residues in the CDR3. The CDR3 sequence is CASSDEAGDEQFF. Here the CDR3 DNA reads TGTGCCAGCAGTGACGAAGCGGGAGATGAGCAGTTCTTC.

The genes are TRBV28 and TRBJ2-3; D call uncertain. CDR3 size: 14 residues. Trimming took off 10 bases at V and 5 bases at J, with 19 bases between the two ends. The germline V gene encodes CDR1 MDHEN and CDR2 SYDVKM. The CDR3 DNA follows: TGTGCCACCAATTCCGGCCTCGAGGTAGATACGCAGTATTTT. It yields the protein CATNSGLEVDTQYF.

This clone was found once. This sequence joins TRBV6-1 and TRBJ1-4; D is perhaps TRBD1 (6 bases). The CDR3 consists of 18 residues. Trimming removed 2 bases at V and 0 bases at J, with 16 bases between. In germline, CDR1 is MNHNS, CDR2 SASEGT. CDR3 bases: TGTGCCAGCAGTGAAAACAGGGCCCACAGATCAACTAATGAAAAACTGTTTTTT. Translating gives CASSENRAHRSTNEKLFF.

This clone was seen a single time. This chain uses TRBV2 with TRBJ1-5; weak D call: TRBD1 (5 bases). V shed 3 bases and J shed 7 bases, with 10 bases lying between them. CDR1 is SNHLY and CDR2 is FYNNEI in the germline V gene. The CDR3 sequence is 13 residues long. The CDR3 sequence: CASSDVQGQPQHF. CDR3 nucleotide sequence: TGTGCCAGCAGTGATGTGCAGGGCCAGCCCCAGCATTTT.

The chain recombines TRBV5-6 with TRBJ1-1; D is possibly TRBD1 (6 bases). This CDR3 contains 14 residues. V lost 7 bases, J lost 4 bases, and 17 bases lay in between. Germline loops: CDR1 SGHDT, CDR2 YYEEEE. The CDR3 protein is CASYRRAGVTEAFF. CDR3 nucleotides: TGTGCCAGCTACCGACGGGCAGGGGTCACTGAAGCTTTCTTT.

This clone was detected once. The genes are TRBV3-1 (or the pseudogene TRBV3-2) and TRBJ1-2; D not certain. V was trimmed by 2 bases and J by 4 bases, leaving 8 bases between them. The CDR3 has 13 amino acids. Germline V gene data show CDR1 as LGHDT and CDR2 as YNNKEL (reference sequence). The CDR3 DNA follows: TGTGCCAGCAGCCAACCTAGCCTCTATGGCTACACCTTC. As protein: CASSQPSLYGYTF.

This clone has a count of ten or more. The chain has TRBV4-1 and TRBJ2-1; TRBD2 agrees at 10 bases. Germline values: CDR1 MGHRA, CDR2 YSYEKL. With V trimmed by 5 bases and J by 5 bases, 12 bases remained unmatched. CDR3 length: 17 residues. The CDR3 region has the DNA TGCGCCAGCAGCGCGTACCTAACTAGCGGGAACGACAATGAGCAGTTCTTC. Encoded protein: CASSAYLTSGNDNEQFF.

This rearrangement joins TRBV27 to TRBJ1-1, with 7 nucleotides matching TRBD1. The germline gives CDR1 MNHEY, CDR2 SMNVEV (reference sequence). The CDR3 has 14 residues. V shed 5 bases and J 0 bases; nucleotides not matched to a gene: 3. CDR3: CASSPGQLNTEAFF. The CDR3 DNA sequence: TGTGCCAGCAGTCCGGGACAGTTGAACACTGAAGCTTTCTTT.

This chain connects TRBV28 to TRBJ2-7; the match to TRBD2 covers 14 bases. CDR3 length: 13 residues. Germline V CDR1 and CDR2: MDHEN, SYDVKM. With 8 bases clipped from V and 8 bases from J, the junction kept 5 bases outside the gene matches. CDR3 in amino acids: CASGGLAGDKQYF. The CDR3 bases are TGTGCCAGCGGGGGACTAGCGGGAGATAAGCAGTACTTC.

This clone was counted a few times. The V gene is TRBV7-9, the J gene TRBJ1-4; weak D call: TRBD1 (6 bases). V dropped 3 bases and J dropped 5 bases, with 13 bases sitting between them. Germline CDR1 reads SEHNR; CDR2 reads FQNEAQ (reference sequence). This CDR3 contains 15 residues. CDR3 in DNA: TGTGCCAGCAGCTTGGAACGAGGACAGAATGAAAAACTGTTTTTT. Translation gives CASSLERGQNEKLFF.

This chain connects TRBV28 to TRBJ2-7, with TRBD2 as a possible D gene (6 bases). This CDR3 region has 15 residues. Looked up from germline, CDR1 is MDHEN and CDR2 is SYDVKM. V was shortened by 3 bases and J by 0 bases, with 12 bases between the two germline ends. CDR3 sequence reads: CASSLSFGSSYEQYF. Here the CDR3 DNA reads TGTGCCAGCAGTTTGTCGTTCGGGAGCTCCTACGAGCAGTACTTC.